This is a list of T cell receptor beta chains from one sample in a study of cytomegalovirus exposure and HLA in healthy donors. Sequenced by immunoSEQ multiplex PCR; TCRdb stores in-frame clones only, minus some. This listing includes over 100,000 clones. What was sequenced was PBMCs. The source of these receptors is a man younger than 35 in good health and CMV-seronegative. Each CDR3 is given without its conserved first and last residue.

ASSLSLGTVGNTIY,TRBJ1-3,TRBV27
ASSSGQGNEQF,TRBJ2-1,TRBV11-3
ASSPLAGRTYEQY,-,TRBV6-1
ASSQGDKETQY,TRBJ2-5,TRBV6-5
ASSQTGTYQETQY,TRBJ2-5,TRBV5-6
ASSFKQGNSPLH,TRBJ1-6,TRBV5-5
ASSFNINTGELF,TRBJ2-2,TRBV7-7
ASSRPPAAGGNYGYT,TRBJ1-2,TRBV4-1
ASAGDSGNTIY,TRBJ1-3,TRBV2
ASSPPAAAAYEQY,TRBJ2-7,TRBV7-2
ASSVVEANTGELF,TRBJ2-2,TRBV9
ASSYREGQPQH,TRBJ1-5,TRBV6-5
ASRPQGYFKKLF,TRBJ1-4,TRBV27
ASSPPDRVTYEQY,TRBJ2-7,TRBV7-9
ASGEAGNEKLF,TRBJ1-4,TRBV6-1
ASSPDRGNTGELF,TRBJ2-2,TRBV28
ASSQGGALNTEAF,TRBJ1-1,TRBV14
ASSPQAAGVNTEAF,TRBJ1-1,TRBV9
ASRATAGEKLF,TRBJ1-4,TRBV27
ASGDRGHNEKLF,TRBJ1-4,TRBV19
ASSVAGLSGRDGYT,TRBJ1-2,TRBV9
ASSLDWLANYGYT,TRBJ1-2,TRBV7-2
SVSGRVAAAGETQY,TRBJ2-5,TRBV29-1
ASTLLGGAPTEAF,TRBJ1-1,TRBV7-2
ASSFSMGPGYT,TRBJ1-2,TRBV28
ASSFIGGRKNTEAF,TRBJ1-1,TRBV28
ASSLRPAGGPGDEQY,TRBJ2-7,TRBV7-3
SGASGSSYEQY,TRBJ2-7,TRBV29-1
ASSSSGTGSYNEQF,TRBJ2-1,TRBV5-6
ASSQEGLGRGARSYEQY,TRBJ2-7,TRBV4-2
ASRGLGENEQY,TRBJ2-7,TRBV4-1
ASSREATYEQY,TRBJ2-7,TRBV6-4
ASKTDYGADTGELF,TRBJ2-2,TRBV25-1
ASSYRQGANTEAF,TRBJ1-1,TRBV11-1
AWTQKRGTEAF,TRBJ1-1,TRBV30
ASSLTGYDEAF,TRBJ1-1,TRBV5-1
AWRARTGEAF,TRBJ1-1,TRBV30
ASSRPGGMNTEAF,TRBJ1-1,TRBV7-2
ASSYQGFEQY,TRBJ2-7,TRBV11-2
ASSLVRGQGPDTQY,TRBJ2-3,TRBV7-2
AWSVLPGNEQF,TRBJ2-1,TRBV30
ATGDRATDTQY,TRBJ2-3,TRBV7-2
ASSAGTSGRVSYEQY,TRBJ2-7,TRBV28
ASGRGGALDIQY,TRBJ2-4,TRBV28